Listed below are T cell receptor beta chains from one sample, sequenced in a study of blood T cell repertoires in COVID-19. Clones were read by immunoSEQ multiplex PCR, and TCRdb kept only the in-frame ones, dropping some. The table has roughly 200,000 clones, roughly four fifths seen once. Specimen: peripheral blood. The receptors stem from a woman aged 40 to 50 with COVID-19, enrolled during active disease. CDR3s include the opening cysteine and the closing phenylalanine or tryptophan. Each record gives: clone size, J gene, V gene, D gene, CDR3 protein, CDR3 DNA. A D gene is named only where the DNA matches it firmly. The size field is filled for only some rows; it gives once, few, many or a size class.

NA TRBJ2-1 TRBV11-2 NA CASSLEDSPLPHEQFF TGTGCCAGCAGCTTAGAGGACAGCCCCCTTCCCCATGAGCAGTTCTTC
NA TRBJ1-5 TRBV28 TRBD1 CASTDRTGNQPQHF TGTGCCAGCACCGACCGGACAGGGAATCAGCCCCAGCATTTT
NA TRBJ1-5 TRBV24-1 NA CATSDPRGGASQPQHF TGTGCCACCAGTGACCCCCGGGGAGGGGCAAGCCAGCCCCAGCATTTT
NA TRBJ2-5 TRBV5-4 NA CASSLFMREGETQYF TGTGCCAGCAGCTTGTTCATGAGGGAAGGGGAGACCCAGTACTTC
NA TRBJ2-1 TRBV7-3 TRBD2 CASSLTPWSGGAAEQFF TGTGCCAGCAGCTTAACGCCCTGGAGCGGGGGGGCCGCTGAGCAGTTCTTC
NA TRBJ1-4 TRBV12-3/TRBV12-4 NA CASTIRRGEKLFF TGTGCCAGCACCATAAGGAGAGGTGAAAAACTGTTTTTT
once TRBJ2-5 TRBV11-2 NA CASSLVRGGTQYF TGTGCCAGCAGCTTAGTAAGAGGCGGGACCCAGTACTTC
NA TRBJ2-7 TRBV7-9 TRBD2 CASSYLAGGSSEQYF TGTGCCAGCAGCTACCTAGCGGGGGGCTCTAGCGAGCAGTACTTC
NA TRBJ1-2 TRBV9 NA CASSSADSYGYTF TGTGCCAGCAGTTCTGCGGACAGCTATGGCTACACCTTC
once TRBJ1-5 TRBV14 TRBD1 CASSQSMAEGADSHSNQPQHF TGTGCCAGCAGCCAATCTATGGCCGAGGGGGCTGATTCGCATAGCAATCAGCCCCAGCATTTT
NA TRBJ2-7 TRBV14 TRBD1 CASSRGGTGIFYEQYF TGTGCCAGCAGCCGAGGAGGGACAGGGATTTTCTACGAGCAGTACTTC
NA TRBJ1-1 TRBV19 NA CASSSGRSEAFF TGTGCCAGTAGTTCTGGTCGCAGTGAAGCTTTCTTT
NA TRBJ1-1 TRBV3-1/TRBV3-2 NA CASSQGGGRAAFF TGTGCCAGCAGCCAAGGAGGTGGCAGGGCCGCTTTCTTT
few TRBJ1-4 TRBV6-5 NA CASSRGLGNEKLFF TGTGCCAGCAGCCGGGGACTTGGGAATGAAAAACTGTTTTTT
once TRBJ2-1 TRBV5-1 TRBD2 CASSLTSVYNEQFF TGCGCCAGCAGCTTGACTAGCGTCTACAATGAGCAGTTCTTC
NA TRBJ1-5 TRBV28 NA CASSLETGLGQPQHF TGTGCCAGCAGTTTGGAAACAGGGTTAGGTCAGCCCCAGCATTTT
NA TRBJ1-1 TRBV10-3 NA CAISEPQGSDTEAFF TGTGCCATCAGTGAACCACAGGGTTCGGACACTGAAGCTTTCTTT
NA TRBJ2-1 TRBV3-1/TRBV3-2 TRBD2 CASSQDSGTSGRGNEQFF TGTGCCAGCAGCCAAGATTCCGGGACTAGCGGAAGAGGTAATGAGCAGTTCTTC
once TRBJ1-1 TRBV10-3 NA CAISSRWDLNTEAFF TGTGCCATCTCCTCCCGGTGGGACTTGAACACTGAAGCTTTCTTT
once TRBJ1-2 TRBV10-3 NA CAISELSGEGYTF TGTGCCATCAGTGAGTTATCAGGGGAAGGCTACACCTTC
once TRBJ2-5 TRBV2 TRBD2 CASSARGGPGRETQYF TGTGCCAGCAGCGCCCGGGGGGGGCCCGGTCGGGAGACCCAGTACTTC
NA TRBJ1-1 TRBV6-5 NA CASSLHYRSNTEAFF TGTGCCAGCAGTTTACACTACAGGAGTAACACTGAAGCTTTCTTT
NA TRBJ2-7 TRBV5-4 NA CASSFLGPSYEQYF TGTGCCAGCAGCTTCCTAGGTCCCTCCTACGAGCAGTACTTC
NA TRBJ2-4 TRBV18 NA CASSPPILPTEAAKNIQYF TGTGCCAGCTCACCACCGATCCTCCCTACCGAGGCGGCCAAAAACATTCAGTACTTC
NA TRBJ1-5 TRBV27 NA CASSHIQGGNQPQHF TGTGCCAGCAGTCATATACAGGGCGGCAATCAGCCCCAGCATTTT